The T cell receptor beta chain described here comes from a study of control samples from healthy donors and cancer patients. Clones were read by immunoSEQ multiplex PCR, and TCRdb kept only the in-frame ones, dropping some. The sample yields roughly 160,000 clones, approximately 94% seen once. The sequence was obtained from a man in his sixties with colorectal cancer. The sample consisted of PBMCs.

CDR3 bases: TGTGCCAGCAGTTACCCGGACAGGGTCAATCAGCCCCAGCATTTT. It specifies CASSYPDRVNQPQHF. V usage is TRBV6-2 or TRBV6-3 and J usage is TRBJ1-5; TRBD1 agrees at 8 bases. CDR3 length equals 15 residues. The V and J ends lost 2 bases and 3 bases, in that order; junction bases with no gene match: 3. Germline CDR1 is MNHEY and CDR2 is SVGEGT.